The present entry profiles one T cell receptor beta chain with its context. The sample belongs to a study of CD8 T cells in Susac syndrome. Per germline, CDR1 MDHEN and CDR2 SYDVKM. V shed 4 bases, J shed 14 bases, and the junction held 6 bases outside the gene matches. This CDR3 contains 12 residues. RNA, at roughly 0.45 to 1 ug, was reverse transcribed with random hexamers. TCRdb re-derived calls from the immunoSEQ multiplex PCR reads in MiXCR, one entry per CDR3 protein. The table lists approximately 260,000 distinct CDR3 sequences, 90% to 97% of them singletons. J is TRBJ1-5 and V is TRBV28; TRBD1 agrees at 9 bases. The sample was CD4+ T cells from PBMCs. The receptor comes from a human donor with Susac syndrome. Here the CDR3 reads CASSYSRDREHF. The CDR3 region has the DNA TGTGCCAGCAGTTACTCCCGGGACAGGGAGCATTTT.